The 13 T cell receptor beta chains below all came from one sample that was sequenced in a study of shared clonotypes between healthy human individuals (TCRdb year 2020). Library method: the immunoSEQ multiplex PCR assay. TCRdb carries this immuneACCESS record with in-frame sequences only. Its versions omit some clonotypes, under half of them owing to an unresolved V gene in the studies checked, with the rest unexplained. The sample contains 850,000 to 1,200,000 clones, about 75% of them found a single time. The top ten clonotypes cover approximately 1.5% of the sample. The sample was memory CD4+ T cells sorted from blood. According to the study, the label for this sample's cell subset or site signals: CD45RA-negative fraction. Receptor source: a young man in good health.

This clone was observed a few times. This chain joins TRBV28 and TRBJ2-1; D unclear. Trimming cost V 0 bases and J 4 bases, with 4 bases left between them. CDR1 MDHEN and CDR2 SYDVKM come from the germline V gene. CDR3 length: 13 residues. The CDR3 reads CASSLWDYNEQFF. The CDR3 DNA reads as TGTGCCAGCAGTTTATGGGATTACAATGAGCAGTTCTTC. The complete variable domain, with remaining parts taken from reference TRBV28 and TRBJ2-1, reads DVKVTQSSRYLVKRTGEKVFLECVQDMDHENMFWYRQDPGLGLRLIYFSYDVKMKEKGDIPEGYSVSREKKERFSLILESASTNQTSMYLCASSLWDYNEQFFGPGTRLTVL.

V is TRBV16 and J is TRBJ1-1; D remains unclear. CDR3 length equals 15 residues. Trimming pared 0 bases from V and 3 bases from J, leaving 11 bases between. Germline-derived CDR1 and CDR2 are KGHSY and FQNENV. The chain's CDR3 is CASSQSATDHTEAFF. DNA for the CDR3: TGTGCCAGCAGCCAATCCGCGACGGACCACACTGAAGCTTTCTTT.

The V gene is TRBV12-2, the J gene TRBJ2-2; the tabulated D call, TRBD2, remains unverified against the DNA. TRBV12-2 is noted as a pseudogene. This CDR3 region has 19 residues. In DNA form, the CDR3 reads TGTGCAAGTCGCTTACGGTTAGAGACTAGCGGAGCGAACACCGGGGAGCTGTTTTTT. Encoded protein: CASRLRLETSGANTGELFF.

This clone was observed a handful of times. Other nucleotide sequences in the sample specify the same CDR3. The rearrangement uses TRBV18 and TRBJ2-7; unclear D gene. CDR1 is KGHSH and CDR2 is LQKENI in the germline V gene. The CDR3 sequence is 14 residues long. V lost 0 bases and J 2 bases, leaving 8 bases between the germline ends. The CDR3 reads CASSPPGLTYEQYF. The CDR3 bases are TGTGCCAGCTCACCACCCGGTCTCACCTACGAGCAGTACTTC.

The chain employs TRBV29-1 and TRBJ1-3; possibly TRBD1 for D (6 bases). CDR3 length: 14 residues. The V and J ends lost 6 bases and 2 bases respectively, with 14 bases between them. Germline V gives CDR1 SQVTM, CDR2 ANQGSEA. CDR3 in amino acids: CSVSTGITGNTIYF. DNA of the CDR3: TGCAGCGTGTCCACAGGGATCACTGGAAACACCATATATTTT.

This rearrangement joins TRBV6-5 to TRBJ1-2, with D unresolved. Trimming pared 4 bases from V and 3 bases from J, leaving 12 bases between. Looked up from germline, CDR1 is MNHEY and CDR2 is SVGAGI. This CDR3 is 14 amino acids long. CDR3 in amino acids: CASSSITRDYGYTF. The CDR3 DNA is TGTGCCAGCAGTTCGATTACAAGGGACTATGGCTACACCTTC.

The genes are TRBV7-2 and TRBJ1-1; 7 bases match TRBD1. Trimming took 6 bases from V and 4 from J; bases not matched to a gene: 2. The CDR3 is 12 amino acids. From germline, CDR1 is SGHTA and CDR2 FQGNSA. The CDR3 loop reads CASRRQGTEAFF. Written as DNA, the CDR3 is TGTGCCAGCAGGAGACAGGGCACTGAAGCTTTCTTT.

The chain uses TRBV7-6 and TRBJ2-1, with TRBD1 as a possible D gene (6 bases). There are 13 residues in the CDR3. The germline V gene encodes CDR1 SGHVS and CDR2 FNYEAQ. Trimming took off 8 bases at V and 6 bases at J, with 14 bases between the two ends. The CDR3 region has the DNA TGTGCCAGCGCAAGGGGGACACCCAATGAGCAGTTCTTC. Encoded protein: CASARGTPNEQFF.

The chain is built from TRBV5-4 and TRBJ2-7; 9 nucleotides align to TRBD1. The CDR3 is 15 residues long. The germline V gene has CDR1 SGHNT and CDR2 YYREEE (reference sequence). V lost 3 bases to trimming and J lost 0 bases; unmatched junction nucleotides: 4. CDR3 nucleotides: TGTGCCAGCAGCTACCGGGACAGGGTCTCCTACGAGCAGTACTTC. This gives the protein CASSYRDRVSYEQYF.

The CDR3 spells CASSGSLNTGELFF. The CDR3 coding sequence is TGTGCCAGCAGTGGGAGCCTGAACACCGGGGAGCTGTTTTTT. This chain links TRBV2 with TRBJ2-2, with unresolved D. The V end was cut by 4 bases, the J end by 1 base, with 7 bases between. The CDR3 length is 14 residues. From germline, CDR1 is SNHLY and CDR2 FYNNEI. Combining the CDR3 with reference TRBV2 and TRBJ2-2 gives the whole variable domain EPEVTQTPSHQVTQMGQEVILRCVPISNHLYFYWYRQILGQKVEFLVSFYNNEISEKSEIFDDQFSVERPDGSNFTLKIRSTKLEDSAMYFCASSGSLNTGELFFGEGSRLTVL.

This clone was seen only once. The V and J genes are TRBV19 and TRBJ1-5, with no clear D. The CDR3 sequence is 16 residues long. Trimming removed 4 bases from V and 1 base from J, with 14 bases in between. Germline CDR1 and CDR2: LNHDA and SQIVND (reference sequence). The CDR3 region is CASSRLDPGSNQPQHF. The CDR3 nucleotides are TGTGCCAGTAGTAGACTAGACCCGGGCAGCAATCAGCCCCAGCATTTT.

A few counts support this clone. This rearrangement joins TRBV6-1 to TRBJ1-1, with no clear D. V lost 11 bases, J lost 1 base, and 14 bases lay in between. Per germline, CDR1 MNHNS and CDR2 SASEGT. CDR3 length: 13 residues. CDR3 DNA: TGTGCCGGTCGCCAGGCCAAGAACACTGAAGCTTTCTTT. This translates into CAGRQAKNTEAFF.

A note on this clone: This same CDR3 is encoded by further DNA sequences in the sample. The chain joins TRBV6-6 to TRBJ1-2; D is undetermined. CDR3 size: 13 residues. The germline CDR1 and CDR2 sequences are MNHNY and SVGAGI (reference sequence). The ends were cut back, 2 bases at V and 3 bases at J, with 7 bases in the middle. CDR3: CASSYGRDYGYTF. CDR3 bases: TGTGCCAGCAGTTACGGCAGAGACTATGGCTACACCTTC.